This TCR beta chain was documented in a study of blood T cell repertoires in COVID-19. Study-wide background: Collection of acute and convalescent COVID-19 samples took place in the United States, Italy and Spain. PBMCs, B-cell-depleted T cells, or T cells provided the cDNA or gDNA that made up the material.

Germline V gives CDR1 SGHTA, CDR2 FQGNSA. The CDR3 has 17 residues. V was pared by 1 base and J by 3 bases, with 6 bases of the junction left unmatched. Per the original methods: Researchers report that nucleated cell counts were estimated from reference gene primer amplification. Sequencing was performed with immunoSEQ multiplex PCR; in TCRdb, only in-frame clones are kept and a portion is missing. The V and J calls and the clone size are those of that table, but D and trimming were determined from the DNA. The data show hundreds of thousands of clones, 87% seen once. This clonotype originated in a man aged 18 to 35 with active or convalescent COVID-19. What was sequenced was peripheral blood. V usage is TRBV7-2 and J usage is TRBJ2-1; 10 bases match TRBD2. The CDR3 DNA is TGTGCCAGCAGCTTAGTAGCGGGGGGACTACTCTACAATGAGCAGTTCTTC. This gives the protein CASSLVAGGLLYNEQFF.